This T cell receptor (beta chain) was recovered during a study of OX40 agonist ivuxolimab in advanced cancers. TCRdb's copy holds only in-frame clones and misses some; the assay was immunoSEQ multiplex PCR. Of around 80,000 clones listed, approximately 85% are singletons. Trimming left V 5 bases short and J 7 bases short, with 17 bases between. The CDR3 covers 13 residues. CDR1 and CDR2 from the germline V gene are SQVTM and ANQGSEA. The TCR comes from an adult with an advanced solid tumor such as melanoma, head and neck, liver or kidney cancer. This chain links TRBV29-1 with TRBJ2-5, with D possibly TRBD2 on 5 matching bases. Here the sequenced sample was CD4+ or CD8+ T cells sorted from blood, taken in a trial of the OX40 agonist ivuxolimab. In DNA form, the CDR3 reads TGCAGCGTTCGGGGTACAGCCCTGGGGACCCAGTACTTC. Translated: CSVRGTALGTQYF. Drawing the rest from reference TRBV29-1 and TRBJ2-5, the complete variable domain is SAVISQKPSRDICQRGTSLTIQCQVDSQVTMMFWYRQQPGQSLTLIATANQGSEATYESGFVIDKFPISRPNLTFSTLTVSNMSPEDSSIYLCSVRGTALGTQYFGPGTRLLVL.